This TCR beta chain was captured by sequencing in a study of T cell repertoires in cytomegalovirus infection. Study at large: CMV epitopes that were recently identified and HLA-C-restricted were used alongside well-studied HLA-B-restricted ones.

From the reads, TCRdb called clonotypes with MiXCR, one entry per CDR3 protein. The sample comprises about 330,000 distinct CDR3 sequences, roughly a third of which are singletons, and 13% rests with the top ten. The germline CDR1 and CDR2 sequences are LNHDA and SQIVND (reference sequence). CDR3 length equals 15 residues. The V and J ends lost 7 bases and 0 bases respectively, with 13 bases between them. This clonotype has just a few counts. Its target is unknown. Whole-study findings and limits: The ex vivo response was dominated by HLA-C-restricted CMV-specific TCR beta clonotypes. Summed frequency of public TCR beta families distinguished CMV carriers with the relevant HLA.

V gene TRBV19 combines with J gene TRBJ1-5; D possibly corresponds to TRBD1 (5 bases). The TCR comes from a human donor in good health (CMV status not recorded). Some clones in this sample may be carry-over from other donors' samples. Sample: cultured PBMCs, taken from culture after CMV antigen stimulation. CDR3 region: CASINRDGSNQPQHF. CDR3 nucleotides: TGTGCCAGTATTAACCGGGACGGTAGCAATCAGCCCCAGCATTTT.